Below, 9 T cell receptor beta chains from the same sample are listed, as sequenced in a study of T cell responses to AZD1222 COVID-19 vaccine. Data came from immunoSEQ multiplex PCR; TCRdb stores just in-frame clones and leaves some out. The sample has tens of thousands of clones; around 84% are singletons. Sequenced here: peripheral blood, sampled on day 0 of AZD1222 vaccination. Receptors were obtained from an adult in good health.

This clone was counted once. The chain combines TRBV27 with TRBJ1-2; D is undetermined. Germline lookup yields CDR1 MNHEY and CDR2 SMNVEV (reference sequence). The CDR3 contains 14 residues. Trimming removed 3 bases from V and 4 bases from J, with 12 bases in between. As DNA, the CDR3 is TGTGCCAGCAGTTTGGCCCGGGCGAGCTATGGCTACACCTTC. As protein: CASSLARASYGYTF.

This clone was seen many times. The chain uses TRBV2 and TRBJ1-5; possible D gene TRBD1, 5 bases. The CDR3 totals 12 residues. V was clipped by 8 bases and J by 3 bases, with 8 bases between them. Germline V gene sequence: CDR1 SNHLY, CDR2 FYNNEI. CDR3 nucleotides: TGTGCCAGCCAGACAGTCAATCAGCCCCAGCATTTT. Translating it yields CASQTVNQPQHF.

The CDR3 region is CASRGEGYTGELFF. CDR3 DNA sequence: TGTGCCAGCAGGGGGGAAGGGTACACCGGGGAGCTGTTTTTT. This chain joins TRBV2 and TRBJ2-2, with D possibly being TRBD1 or TRBD2 (5 bases each). Germline V gene data show CDR1 as SNHLY and CDR2 as FYNNEI. CDR3 length: 14 amino acids. The germline V and J ends were trimmed by 6 bases and 3 bases, with 11 bases remaining between them.

This chain joins TRBV25-1 and TRBJ1-1, with a possible D match to TRBD1 (6 bases). CDR1 and CDR2 (germline): MGHDK, SYGVNS. V gave up 0 bases and J gave up 5 bases, with 7 bases separating them. There are 13 residues in the CDR3. CDR3 loop: CASSEYQGTEAFF. CDR3 bases: TGTGCCAGCAGTGAATACCAGGGGACTGAAGCTTTCTTT.

The V gene is TRBV18, the J gene TRBJ1-6; D is unclear. The germline gives CDR1 KGHSH, CDR2 LQKENI. The CDR3 spans 14 residues. The V end was cut by 3 bases, the J end by 2 bases, with 5 bases between. For the CDR3, the DNA is TGTGCCAGCTCACCGGCGGCCTATAATTCACCCCTCCACTTT. This encodes CASSPAAYNSPLHF.

The chain couples TRBV28 to TRBJ2-7, with 8 positions matching TRBD1. V lost 2 bases and J lost 6; bases outside the gene matches: 9. Germline assignment: CDR1 MDHEN and CDR2 SYDVKM. The length of the CDR3 is 15 residues. CDR3 in amino acids: CASSLIGVRGLEQYF. The CDR3 region has the DNA TGTGCCAGCAGTTTAATCGGTGTCAGGGGGCTCGAGCAGTACTTC.

This clone was detected a few times. This chain connects TRBV24-1 to TRBJ2-6, with D perhaps TRBD2 (6 bases). Germline CDR1 and CDR2: KGHDR and SFDVKD. CDR3 length: 16 amino acids. Trimming shortened V by 12 bases and J by 1 base, and 18 bases separated the two germline ends. CDR3 sequence reads: CAAASLRGSGANVLTF. In DNA, the CDR3 is TGTGCCGCAGCGTCTCTCCGGGGGTCTGGGGCCAACGTCCTGACTTTC.

This clone was counted once. The V gene is TRBV24-1, the J gene TRBJ2-7; 7 positions match TRBD1. This CDR3 spans 15 amino acids. CDR1 is KGHDR, CDR2 SFDVKD, per germline. The junction had 5 bases not matched to a gene; V was cut back by 3 bases and J by 1 base. The CDR3 DNA reads TGTGCCACCAGTGATGGGGACAGTTCTTCCTACGAGCAGTACTTC. Its translation is CATSDGDSSSYEQYF.

This clone was found once. The CDR3 DNA sequence: TGTGCCAGCAGTCCATTATCCGGGTTATACGAGCAGTACTTC. Residues: CASSPLSGLYEQYF. The chain joins TRBV27 to TRBJ2-7, with D unclear. The germline V and J ends were trimmed by 5 bases and 4 bases, with 15 bases remaining between them. The germline V gene has CDR1 MNHEY and CDR2 SMNVEV (reference sequence). The CDR3 runs 14 residues.